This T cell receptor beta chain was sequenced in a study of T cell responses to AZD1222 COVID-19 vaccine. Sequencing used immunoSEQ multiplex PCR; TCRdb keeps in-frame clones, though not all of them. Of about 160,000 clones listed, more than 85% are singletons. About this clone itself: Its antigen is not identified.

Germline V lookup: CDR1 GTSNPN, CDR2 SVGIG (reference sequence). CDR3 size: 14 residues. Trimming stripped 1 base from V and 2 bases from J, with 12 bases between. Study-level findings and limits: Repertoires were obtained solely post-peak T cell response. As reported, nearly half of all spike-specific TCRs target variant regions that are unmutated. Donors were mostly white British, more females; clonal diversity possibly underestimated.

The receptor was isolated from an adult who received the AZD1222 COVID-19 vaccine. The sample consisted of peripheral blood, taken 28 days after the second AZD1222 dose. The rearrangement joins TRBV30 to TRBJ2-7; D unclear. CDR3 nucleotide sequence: TGTGCCTGGAGTGACTCAGTCTTAACCTACGAGCAGTACTTC. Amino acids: CAWSDSVLTYEQYF. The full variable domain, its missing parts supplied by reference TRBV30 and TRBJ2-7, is SQTIHQWPATLVQPVGSPLSLECTVEGTSNPNLYWYRQAAGRGLQLLFYSVGIGQISSEVPQNLSASRPQDRQFILSSKKLLLSDSGFYLCAWSDSVLTYEQYFGPGTRLTVT.